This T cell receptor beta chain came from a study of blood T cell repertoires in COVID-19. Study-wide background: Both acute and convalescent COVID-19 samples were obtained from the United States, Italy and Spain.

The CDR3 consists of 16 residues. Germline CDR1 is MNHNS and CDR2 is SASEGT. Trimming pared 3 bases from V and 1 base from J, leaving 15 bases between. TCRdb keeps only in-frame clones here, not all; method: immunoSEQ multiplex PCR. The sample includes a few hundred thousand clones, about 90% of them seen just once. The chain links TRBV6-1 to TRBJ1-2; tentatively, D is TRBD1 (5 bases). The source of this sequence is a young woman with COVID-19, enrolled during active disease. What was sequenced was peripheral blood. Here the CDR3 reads CASSEGTWGGNYGYTF. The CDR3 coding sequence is TGTGCCAGCAGTGAGGGAACCTGGGGGGGTAACTATGGCTACACCTTC.